This section outlines one TCR beta chain sequence together with its context. The sample originates from a study of T-cell memory formation after mild COVID-19. Germline-derived CDR1 and CDR2 are SGHRS and YFSETQ. The V end lost 6 bases, the J end lost 7 bases, and 20 bases lay between the germline ends. CDR3 length: 15 residues. MiXCR, applied by TCRdb to the 5' RACE reads, yields one record per CDR3 protein. The data show tens of thousands of distinct CDR3 sequences, approximately 7% seen once. This TCR was sampled from a man aged 18 to 29 who had mild COVID-19 (a few samples of this study predate the infection). Cell type and time point are not known. Material for sequencing was PBMCs or a T cell subset sorted from them (not recorded which). The rearrangement joins TRBV5-1 to TRBJ2-1; a weak D match, TRBD1 (7 bases). The CDR3 DNA reads as TGCGCCAGCACCAGGGGGGACTGGGCCGGTAATGAGCAGTTCTTC. Translation gives CASTRGDWAGNEQFF.